This TCR beta chain emerged from a study of blood T cell repertoires in COVID-19 (dated by TCRdb to the early 2020s). For the study in its entirety: The collaborator samples originated in the United States, Italy and Spain and spanned the acute and convalescent phases of COVID-19. The prospective study material was composed of cDNA or gDNA derived from T cells, B-cell-depleted T cells, or PBMCs. Deeply sampled blood TCRbeta repertoires from subjects exposed to, actively infected with, or recovered from COVID-19 were included in the dataset. The repertoires were released in a freely available public database intended as a resource for research on the immune response to SARS-CoV-2. Samples were obtained from the ongoing ImmuneRACE study (first 160 participants) and from approximately 1,200 subjects provided by 6 global collaborators. A de-identified subject ID, COVID-19 status, age in years and sex were almost always included in the sample metadata. Where available, HLA class I and class II types were obtained from metadata supplied by the sample provider rather than from assay-based typing. Study-wide conclusions, independent of this receptor: Clinical and demographic metadata were provided uncurated, with the amount varying by source and participant.

At the junction V is shortened by 3 bases and J by 0 bases, with 8 bases in between. CDR1 is given as KGHSH and CDR2 as LQKENI, both from the germline V gene. The CDR3 starts with the cysteine, ends with the phenylalanine, and has 14 residues. Only the CDR3 part of the read is kept: 42 bases, read in frame from the first base. The immunoSEQ Assay, a bias-controlled multiplex PCR, was used to amplify TCRbeta CDR3 regions from genomic DNA. Per the authors' processing: The number of nucleated cells in each sample was estimated from the amplification of reference gene primers within the assay. Sequence reads were collapsed and filtered to measure the absolute abundance of every unique TCRbeta CDR3 rearrangement. For each sample, productive Simpson clonality was calculated as the square root of Simpson's diversity index across productive rearrangements. The clones in this table, taken by TCRdb from immuneACCESS, are in-frame only. Not every clone is retained; where verified, under half of the shortfall comes from an unresolved V gene, and the cause of the rest is unknown. The V and J calls and clone size were taken over from that table, and D and trimming were inferred from the DNA. The sample table contains 130,000 to 150,000 clones; only one count was recorded for just under 90% of them. The top ten hold more than 3.5% of the sample.

Each collaborating institution followed its own protocols to collect whole blood in K2EDTA tubes. For TCRbeta analysis, collaborators shipped samples in one of three forms: frozen whole blood, isolated PBMCs, or DNA extracted from either of those sample types. Regarding this clone: No cognate antigen has been identified for it. The sample holds no much larger clone one base away, and base qualities are not on file.

The V and J genes are TRBV18 and TRBJ2-5; D gene: possibly TRBD1, on 5 matching bases. The sequence derives from a woman aged 40 to 50 with acute or convalescent COVID-19. The sequenced material came from peripheral blood. The CDR3 sequence is CASSPTANQETQYF. The nucleotides are TGTGCCAGCTCACCGACAGCTAACCAAGAGACCCAGTACTTC. This CDR3, with the reference TRBV18 and TRBJ2-5 proteins standing in past its ends, gives the full variable domain NAGVMQNPRHLVRRRGQEARLRCSPMKGHSHVYWYRQLPEEGLKFMVYLQKENIIDESGMPKERFSAEFPKEGPSILRIQQVVRGDSAAYFCASSPTANQETQYFGPGTRLLVL.